These T cell receptor beta chains were read from a single sample in a study of blood T cell repertoires in COVID-19. This table comes from immunoSEQ multiplex PCR, and its TCRdb copy is limited to in-frame clones, with some not included. The sample records 250,000 or so clones, around nine tenths being singletons. The source material was peripheral blood. The receptors come from a man between 40 and 49 years old with active or convalescent COVID-19. CDR3s include the opening cysteine and the closing phenylalanine or tryptophan. A D gene is named only where the DNA matches it firmly. Expanded clones are given a class, and other clones once, few, many or no size at all.

D gene: TRBD2; CDR3 length: 14; V gene: TRBV29-1; J gene: TRBJ2-1; clone size: -; CDR3 protein: CSAGTAGGPSEQFF; CDR3 DNA: TGCAGCGCAGGTACGGCGGGAGGGCCGAGTGAGCAGTTCTTC
D gene: -; CDR3 length: 16; V gene: TRBV18; J gene: TRBJ2-1; clone size: -; CDR3 protein: CASSLTSRRESVEQFF; CDR3 DNA: TGTGCCAGCTCACTTACCTCCCGCAGGGAATCGGTTGAGCAGTTCTTC
D gene: TRBD1; CDR3 length: 16; V gene: TRBV2; J gene: TRBJ1-5; clone size: -; CDR3 protein: CASNGQGARRNQPQHF; CDR3 DNA: TGTGCCAGCAATGGGCAGGGGGCAAGGCGCAATCAGCCCCAGCATTTT
D gene: -; CDR3 length: 16; V gene: TRBV2; J gene: TRBJ1-5; clone size: many; CDR3 protein: CASSEVSGTSNQPQHF; CDR3 DNA: TGTGCCAGCAGTGAAGTCTCCGGGACAAGCAATCAGCCCCAGCATTTT
D gene: -; CDR3 length: 10; V gene: TRBV7-6; J gene: TRBJ2-1; clone size: -; CDR3 protein: CASSSREQFF; CDR3 DNA: TGTGCCAGCAGCTCCCGTGAGCAGTTCTTC
D gene: TRBD1; CDR3 length: 16; V gene: TRBV7-2; J gene: TRBJ1-2; clone size: -; CDR3 protein: CASSLLGGTGGFGYTF; CDR3 DNA: TGTGCCAGCAGCTTACTTGGAGGGACAGGGGGTTTTGGCTACACCTTC
D gene: TRBD2; CDR3 length: 16; V gene: TRBV11-3; J gene: TRBJ2-1; clone size: few; CDR3 protein: CASSSLAGGPHNEQFF; CDR3 DNA: TGTGCCAGCAGCTCCTTAGCGGGAGGCCCCCACAATGAGCAGTTCTTC
D gene: -; CDR3 length: 13; V gene: TRBV2; J gene: TRBJ1-3; clone size: -; CDR3 protein: CASSGLAGNTIYF; CDR3 DNA: TGTGCCAGCTCGGGGTTAGCCGGAAACACCATATATTTT
D gene: TRBD1; CDR3 length: 15; V gene: TRBV5-4; J gene: TRBJ2-5; clone size: -; CDR3 protein: CASSGGTGAQETQYF; CDR3 DNA: TGTGCCAGCAGCGGGGGGACAGGGGCCCAAGAGACCCAGTACTTC
D gene: TRBD2; CDR3 length: 14; V gene: TRBV11-2; J gene: TRBJ2-7; clone size: -; CDR3 protein: CASSPGTSGYEQYF; CDR3 DNA: TGTGCCAGCAGCCCCGGGACTAGCGGCTACGAGCAGTACTTC
D gene: -; CDR3 length: 12; V gene: TRBV19; J gene: TRBJ2-7; clone size: once; CDR3 protein: CASSITRGEQYF; CDR3 DNA: TGTGCCAGTAGTATCACTCGGGGGGAGCAGTACTTC
D gene: -; CDR3 length: 13; V gene: TRBV6-1; J gene: TRBJ1-5; clone size: once; CDR3 protein: CASSEWEDQPQHF; CDR3 DNA: TGTGCCAGCAGTGAATGGGAGGATCAGCCCCAGCATTTT
D gene: -; CDR3 length: 12; V gene: TRBV12-3/TRBV12-4; J gene: TRBJ1-2; clone size: -; CDR3 protein: CASSLWSTGYTF; CDR3 DNA: TGTGCCAGCAGTTTATGGTCTACTGGCTACACCTTC
D gene: TRBD1; CDR3 length: 15; V gene: TRBV19; J gene: TRBJ1-2; clone size: once; CDR3 protein: CASTQLSGDSYGYTF; CDR3 DNA: TGTGCCAGTACCCAACTGAGTGGGGACAGTTATGGCTACACCTTC
D gene: -; CDR3 length: 15; V gene: TRBV7-9; J gene: TRBJ2-7; clone size: -; CDR3 protein: CASSSPLDAYYEQYF; CDR3 DNA: TGTGCCAGCAGCTCACCCCTAGATGCATACTACGAGCAGTACTTC
D gene: -; CDR3 length: 14; V gene: TRBV18; J gene: TRBJ1-2; clone size: -; CDR3 protein: CASSPSTVIYGYTF; CDR3 DNA: TGTGCCAGCTCACCCAGTACCGTCATCTATGGCTACACCTTC
D gene: TRBD1; CDR3 length: 13; V gene: TRBV30; J gene: TRBJ2-1; clone size: -; CDR3 protein: CAWSWTGWNEQFF; CDR3 DNA: TGTGCCTGGAGTTGGACAGGGTGGAATGAGCAGTTCTTC
D gene: -; CDR3 length: 13; V gene: TRBV11-1; J gene: TRBJ2-1; clone size: -; CDR3 protein: CATSQGTNNEQFF; CDR3 DNA: TGTGCCACCAGTCAGGGGACGAACAATGAGCAGTTCTTC
D gene: TRBD1; CDR3 length: 16; V gene: TRBV15; J gene: TRBJ2-1; clone size: -; CDR3 protein: CATALTRTGQNNEQFF; CDR3 DNA: TGTGCCACCGCCTTAACTCGGACAGGGCAAAACAATGAGCAGTTCTTC
D gene: -; CDR3 length: 12; V gene: TRBV19; J gene: TRBJ2-1; clone size: -; CDR3 protein: CASGSSYNEQFF; CDR3 DNA: TGTGCCAGCGGGAGCTCCTACAATGAGCAGTTCTTC
D gene: -; CDR3 length: 16; V gene: TRBV27; J gene: TRBJ1-5; clone size: -; CDR3 protein: CASRAGTSSQGQPQHF; CDR3 DNA: TGTGCCAGCAGAGCGGGTACATCCTCGCAGGGCCAGCCCCAGCATTTT
D gene: -; CDR3 length: 13; V gene: TRBV6-5; J gene: TRBJ1-1; clone size: -; CDR3 protein: CASKDDRNTEAFF; CDR3 DNA: TGTGCCAGCAAGGACGACAGAAACACTGAAGCTTTCTTT
D gene: -; CDR3 length: 14; V gene: TRBV29-1; J gene: TRBJ2-1; clone size: once; CDR3 protein: CSVDVDGPYNEQFF; CDR3 DNA: TGCAGCGTTGACGTCGATGGGCCCTACAATGAGCAGTTCTTC
D gene: TRBD1; CDR3 length: 16; V gene: TRBV6-1; J gene: TRBJ1-2; clone size: -; CDR3 protein: CASSARDREGYYGYTF; CDR3 DNA: TGTGCCAGCAGTGCCCGGGACAGGGAAGGATACTATGGCTACACCTTC
D gene: TRBD1; CDR3 length: 14; V gene: TRBV5-1; J gene: TRBJ1-4; clone size: -; CDR3 protein: CASSFGQGGEKLFF; CDR3 DNA: TGCGCCAGCAGCTTCGGACAGGGGGGCGAAAAACTGTTTTTT
D gene: -; CDR3 length: 16; V gene: TRBV7-6; J gene: TRBJ2-1; clone size: -; CDR3 protein: CASSLSPGSSVSEQFF; CDR3 DNA: TGTGCCAGCAGCTTATCCCCGGGGTCCTCTGTGAGTGAGCAGTTCTTC
D gene: TRBD1; CDR3 length: 14; V gene: TRBV5-1; J gene: TRBJ1-4; clone size: -; CDR3 protein: CASSSTGGWEKLFF; CDR3 DNA: TGCGCCAGCAGCTCGACAGGGGGCTGGGAAAAACTGTTTTTT
D gene: TRBD2; CDR3 length: 15; V gene: TRBV7-9; J gene: TRBJ2-5; clone size: -; CDR3 protein: CASNGRTSGAETQYF; CDR3 DNA: TGTGCCAGCAACGGGCGGACTAGCGGGGCTGAGACCCAGTACTTC
D gene: -; CDR3 length: 14; V gene: TRBV4-1; J gene: TRBJ1-2; clone size: -; CDR3 protein: CASSQGSGTGGYTF; CDR3 DNA: TGCGCCAGCAGCCAAGGGTCCGGAACGGGTGGCTACACCTTC
D gene: -; CDR3 length: 13; V gene: TRBV5-4; J gene: TRBJ1-2; clone size: -; CDR3 protein: CASSFTGLSGYTF; CDR3 DNA: TGTGCCAGCAGCTTTACAGGGCTCTCAGGCTACACCTTC
D gene: TRBD2; CDR3 length: 14; V gene: TRBV27; J gene: TRBJ2-1; clone size: -; CDR3 protein: CASRRGTSVNEQFF; CDR3 DNA: TGTGCCAGCAGGCGCGGGACTAGCGTGAATGAGCAGTTCTTC
D gene: -; CDR3 length: 12; V gene: TRBV11-2; J gene: TRBJ2-7; clone size: -; CDR3 protein: CASSPSSYEQYF; CDR3 DNA: TGTGCCAGCAGCCCCAGCTCCTACGAGCAGTACTTC
D gene: TRBD1; CDR3 length: 14; V gene: TRBV18; J gene: TRBJ1-1; clone size: -; CDR3 protein: CASSSTGQNTEAFF; CDR3 DNA: TGTGCCAGCTCATCGACAGGGCAGAACACTGAAGCTTTCTTT
D gene: TRBD1; CDR3 length: 13; V gene: TRBV6-5; J gene: TRBJ1-5; clone size: -; CDR3 protein: CASNDRANQPQHF; CDR3 DNA: TGTGCCAGCAACGACAGGGCTAATCAGCCCCAGCATTTT
D gene: -; CDR3 length: 16; V gene: TRBV11-2; J gene: TRBJ2-2; clone size: -; CDR3 protein: CASSLAGLPGAGELFF; CDR3 DNA: TGTGCCAGCAGCTTGGCGGGACTCCCGGGGGCCGGGGAGCTGTTTTTT
D gene: TRBD2; CDR3 length: 15; V gene: TRBV11-3; J gene: TRBJ2-1; clone size: -; CDR3 protein: CASSPTSGGANEQFF; CDR3 DNA: TGTGCCAGCAGTCCAACTAGCGGGGGGGCCAATGAGCAGTTCTTC
D gene: -; CDR3 length: 12; V gene: TRBV12-5; J gene: TRBJ2-7; clone size: -; CDR3 protein: CASGWRTYEQYF; CDR3 DNA: TGTGCTAGTGGTTGGAGAACCTACGAGCAGTACTTC
D gene: TRBD2; CDR3 length: 16; V gene: TRBV9; J gene: TRBJ2-5; clone size: -; CDR3 protein: CASSKGTSGIQETQYF; CDR3 DNA: TGTGCCAGCAGCAAAGGGACTAGCGGAATACAAGAGACCCAGTACTTC
D gene: -; CDR3 length: 15; V gene: TRBV4-2; J gene: TRBJ2-7; clone size: -; CDR3 protein: CASSQDRGQTYEQYF; CDR3 DNA: TGTGCCAGCAGCCAAGACCGCGGACAGACCTACGAGCAGTACTTC
D gene: -; CDR3 length: 15; V gene: TRBV7-9; J gene: TRBJ2-1; clone size: -; CDR3 protein: CASSFGLASYNEQFF; CDR3 DNA: TGTGCCAGCAGCTTCGGTCTAGCAAGTTACAATGAGCAGTTCTTC
D gene: TRBD1; CDR3 length: 14; V gene: TRBV28; J gene: TRBJ2-1; clone size: -; CDR3 protein: CATLTGAMSNEQFF; CDR3 DNA: TGTGCCACCTTGACAGGGGCCATGTCCAATGAGCAGTTCTTC
D gene: TRBD2; CDR3 length: 16; V gene: TRBV5-1; J gene: TRBJ2-2; clone size: -; CDR3 protein: CASSWATSGNTGELFF; CDR3 DNA: TGCGCCAGCAGCTGGGCGACTAGCGGTAACACCGGGGAGCTGTTTTTT